The rows below give T cell receptor beta chains drawn from one sample of a study of long-term antiretroviral therapy in people with HIV. The assay was immunoSEQ multiplex PCR, and TCRdb's table has in-frame clones only and misses some. The table shows about 39,000 clones, with approximately 89% occurring only once. The sample consisted of unsorted PBMCs, taken 3.1 years after starting antiretroviral therapy. The receptors originated from a woman aged 45-60 years with HIV. Both conserved end residues are part of each CDR3. A D gene is named only where the DNA matches it firmly. Clone size is stated in some rows and not others, as once, few, many or a class when expanded.

length: 13
V: TRBV30
D: NA
J: TRBJ2-7
size: NA
CDR3: CAWADGRTYEQYF
DNA: TGTGCCTGGGCGGATGGGCGAACCTACGAGCAGTACTTC

length: 13
V: TRBV29-1
D: NA
J: TRBJ2-7
size: once
CDR3: CSVEVGASYEQYF
DNA: TGCAGCGTTGAGGTCGGGGCCTCCTACGAGCAGTACTTC

length: 16
V: TRBV15
D: TRBD2
J: TRBJ2-7
size: NA
CDR3: CATSTGWTSGAYEQYF
DNA: TGTGCCACCAGCACAGGTTGGACTAGCGGGGCTTACGAGCAGTACTTC

length: 14
V: TRBV19
D: TRBD1
J: TRBJ1-5
size: NA
CDR3: CASSIATGHQPQHF
DNA: TGTGCCAGTAGTATCGCGACAGGGCATCAGCCCCAGCATTTT

length: 15
V: TRBV7-9
D: NA
J: TRBJ2-7
size: few
CDR3: CASSPAAGRSYEQYF
DNA: TGTGCCAGCAGCCCGGCGGCAGGGAGGTCCTACGAGCAGTACTTC

length: 16
V: TRBV4-3
D: NA
J: TRBJ2-2
size: NA
CDR3: CASSQEAGLSTGELFF
DNA: TGCGCCAGCAGCCAAGAGGCAGGGTTGAGCACCGGGGAGCTGTTTTTT

length: 14
V: TRBV5-6
D: NA
J: TRBJ2-5
size: once
CDR3: CASSPRNRQETQYF
DNA: TGTGCCAGCAGCCCCCGGAATAGACAAGAGACCCAGTACTTC

length: 16
V: TRBV25-1
D: TRBD1
J: TRBJ2-4
size: NA
CDR3: CASSPHRGQERPFQYF
DNA: TGTGCCAGCAGTCCTCATCGTGGACAGGAGCGCCCTTTTCAGTACTTC

length: 11
V: TRBV20-1
D: NA
J: TRBJ1-1
size: once
CDR3: CSARMNTEAFF
DNA: TGCAGTGCTAGGATGAACACTGAAGCTTTCTTT

length: 19
V: TRBV9
D: TRBD2
J: TRBJ2-3
size: NA
CDR3: CASSVAKPSGGIYTDTQYF
DNA: TGTGCCAGCAGCGTAGCTAAGCCTAGCGGGGGGATCTACACAGATACGCAGTATTTT

length: 13
V: TRBV6-5
D: NA
J: TRBJ1-1
size: NA
CDR3: CASSYGQNTEAFF
DNA: TGTGCCAGCAGTTATGGGCAAAACACTGAAGCTTTCTTT

length: 14
V: TRBV6-1
D: NA
J: TRBJ1-5
size: NA
CDR3: CASSAATKSQPQHF
DNA: TGTGCCAGCAGTGCGGCCACCAAGAGTCAGCCCCAGCATTTT

length: 15
V: TRBV13
D: NA
J: TRBJ2-1
size: NA
CDR3: CASSLGGLSYNEQFF
DNA: TGTGCCAGCAGCTTAGGGGGCCTCTCCTACAATGAGCAGTTCTTC

length: 13
V: TRBV18
D: NA
J: TRBJ2-3
size: NA
CDR3: CASRGDTTDTQYF
DNA: TGTGCCAGCCGCGGGGACACCACAGATACGCAGTATTTT

length: 15
V: TRBV4-2
D: NA
J: TRBJ2-2
size: NA
CDR3: CASSFTDTNTGELFF
DNA: TGTGCCAGCAGCTTCACTGACACGAACACCGGGGAGCTGTTTTTT

length: 15
V: TRBV5-1
D: NA
J: TRBJ1-3
size: NA
CDR3: CASSKGPNSGNTIYF
DNA: TGCGCCAGCAGCAAAGGACCGAACTCTGGAAACACCATATATTTT

length: 15
V: TRBV4-3
D: NA
J: TRBJ1-4
size: NA
CDR3: CASSQDRGFNEKLFF
DNA: TGCGCCAGCAGCCAAGATCGGGGTTTTAATGAAAAACTGTTTTTT

length: 16
V: TRBV2
D: TRBD1
J: TRBJ1-5
size: NA
CDR3: CASRDRGRGSNQPQHF
DNA: TGTGCCAGCAGAGACAGGGGGCGCGGGAGCAATCAGCCCCAGCATTTT

length: 16
V: TRBV7-6
D: TRBD1
J: TRBJ1-6
size: NA
CDR3: CASSSSKRTGFSPLHF
DNA: TGTGCCAGCAGCTCCTCCAAGCGGACAGGGTTCTCACCCCTCCACTTT

length: 12
V: TRBV6-6
D: NA
J: TRBJ1-2
size: NA
CDR3: CASSDREEGYTF
DNA: TGTGCCAGCAGTGACCGGGAAGAGGGCTACACCTTC

length: 16
V: TRBV4-1
D: NA
J: TRBJ2-1
size: NA
CDR3: CASSQDPGFSYNEQFF
DNA: TGCGCCAGCAGCCAAGACCCGGGGTTCTCCTACAATGAGCAGTTCTTC

length: 15
V: TRBV5-1
D: NA
J: TRBJ2-2
size: NA
CDR3: CASSLRTENTGELFF
DNA: TGCGCCAGCAGCTTGAGGACGGAGAACACCGGGGAGCTGTTTTTT

length: 13
V: TRBV5-1
D: NA
J: TRBJ2-2
size: once
CDR3: CASRQGNTGELFF
DNA: TGCGCCAGCAGGCAGGGAAACACCGGGGAGCTGTTTTTT

length: 12
V: TRBV6-5
D: TRBD1
J: TRBJ1-1
size: NA
CDR3: CASGDRGTEAFF
DNA: TGTGCCAGCGGAGACAGGGGCACTGAAGCTTTCTTT

length: 15
V: TRBV9
D: NA
J: TRBJ1-1
size: NA
CDR3: CASSPGDGRRTEAFF
DNA: TGTGCCAGCAGCCCGGGGGACGGTCGGAGGACTGAAGCTTTCTTT

length: 14
V: TRBV7-9
D: NA
J: TRBJ2-4
size: NA
CDR3: CASSLEGQGYIQYF
DNA: TGTGCCAGCAGCCTAGAGGGGCAGGGATACATTCAGTACTTC

length: 14
V: TRBV25-1
D: NA
J: TRBJ1-5
size: once
CDR3: CASSAPGTNQPQHF
DNA: TGTGCCAGCAGTGCGCCAGGGACTAATCAGCCCCAGCATTTT

length: 11
V: TRBV20-1
D: NA
J: TRBJ2-1
size: NA
CDR3: CSARRQGEQFF
DNA: TGCAGTGCTAGACGCCAAGGTGAGCAGTTCTTC

length: 16
V: TRBV5-6
D: NA
J: TRBJ1-3
size: NA
CDR3: CASSLGDRSSGNTIYF
DNA: TGTGCCAGCAGCTTGGGGGACCGGAGCTCTGGAAACACCATATATTTT

length: 20
V: TRBV14
D: TRBD1
J: TRBJ2-7
size: NA
CDR3: CASSPGQARHFWPTTYEQYF
DNA: TGTGCCAGCAGTCCTGGACAGGCACGACACTTTTGGCCTACGACCTACGAGCAGTACTTC

length: 14
V: TRBV27
D: NA
J: TRBJ2-7
size: NA
CDR3: CASSLSTRGYEQYF
DNA: TGTGCCAGCAGTTTATCGACCAGGGGCTACGAGCAGTACTTC

length: 15
V: TRBV2
D: NA
J: TRBJ1-4
size: NA
CDR3: CASSSERLNGEKLFF
DNA: TGTGCCAGCAGCAGTGAAAGACTGAACGGTGAAAAACTGTTTTTT

length: 15
V: TRBV6-4
D: NA
J: TRBJ1-4
size: NA
CDR3: CASRGWALLIEKLFF
DNA: TGTGCCAGCCGAGGGTGGGCGTTACTCATTGAAAAACTGTTTTTT

length: 14
V: TRBV6-6
D: NA
J: TRBJ1-1
size: NA
CDR3: CASSYGAGNTEAFF
DNA: TGTGCCAGCAGTTACGGCGCGGGGAACACTGAAGCTTTCTTT

length: 14
V: TRBV4-2
D: NA
J: TRBJ1-2
size: few
CDR3: CASSQWAGNYGYTF
DNA: TGTGCCAGCAGCCAGTGGGCAGGGAACTATGGCTACACCTTC

length: 12
V: TRBV19
D: NA
J: TRBJ1-4
size: NA
CDR3: CASRFNSEKLFF
DNA: TGTGCCAGTAGATTTAACAGTGAAAAACTGTTTTTT

length: 20
V: TRBV5-1
D: NA
J: TRBJ2-6
size: NA
CDR3: CASTFGPDSGQSSGANVLTF
DNA: TGCGCCAGCACCTTTGGCCCCGATTCGGGACAATCTTCGGGGGCCAACGTCCTGACTTTC

length: 14
V: TRBV7-9
D: NA
J: TRBJ1-2
size: NA
CDR3: CASSWGSSHRGYTF
DNA: TGTGCCAGCAGCTGGGGGTCCTCCCACCGTGGCTACACCTTC

length: 15
V: TRBV9
D: NA
J: TRBJ1-2
size: NA
CDR3: CASSPPRRWNYGYTF
DNA: TGTGCCAGCAGCCCCCCCCGGAGATGGAACTATGGCTACACCTTC

length: 14
V: TRBV11-2
D: NA
J: TRBJ2-2
size: NA
CDR3: CASSLDRASGELFF
DNA: TGTGCCAGCAGCTTAGACAGGGCTAGCGGGGAGCTGTTTTTT

length: 15
V: TRBV7-6
D: TRBD2
J: TRBJ2-7
size: NA
CDR3: CASSLGGGGAYEQYF
DNA: TGTGCCAGCAGCTTAGGGGGTGGGGGGGCCTACGAGCAGTACTTC

length: 19
V: TRBV2
D: NA
J: TRBJ2-6
size: NA
CDR3: CASKEGLLRLGDGANVLTF
DNA: TGTGCCAGCAAAGAAGGGCTTCTAAGATTGGGGGACGGGGCCAACGTCCTGACTTTC

length: 16
V: TRBV7-2
D: TRBD1
J: TRBJ2-7
size: NA
CDR3: CASSPTPGGAGSEQYF
DNA: TGTGCCAGCAGCCCAACCCCAGGGGGCGCGGGGTCCGAGCAGTACTTC

length: 15
V: TRBV9
D: NA
J: TRBJ2-2
size: NA
CDR3: CASGIRDQNTGELFF
DNA: TGTGCCAGCGGGATCAGGGACCAAAACACCGGGGAGCTGTTTTTT